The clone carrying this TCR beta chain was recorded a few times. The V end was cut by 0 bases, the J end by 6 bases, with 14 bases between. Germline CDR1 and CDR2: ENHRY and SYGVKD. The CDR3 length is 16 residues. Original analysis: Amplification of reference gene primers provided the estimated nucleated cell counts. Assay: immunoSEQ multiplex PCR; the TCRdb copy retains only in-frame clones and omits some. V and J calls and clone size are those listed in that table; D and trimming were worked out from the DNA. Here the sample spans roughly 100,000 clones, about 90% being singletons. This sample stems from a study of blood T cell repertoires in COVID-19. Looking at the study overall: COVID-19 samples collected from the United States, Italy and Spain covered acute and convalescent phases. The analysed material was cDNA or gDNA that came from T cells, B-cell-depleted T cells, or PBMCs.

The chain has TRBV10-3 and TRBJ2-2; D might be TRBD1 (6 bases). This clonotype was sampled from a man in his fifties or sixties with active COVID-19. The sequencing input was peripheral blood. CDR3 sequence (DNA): TGTGCCATCAGTGAGTCATCACAGGGTGGTTCCGGGGAGCTGTTTTTT. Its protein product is CAISESSQGGSGELFF.